Below, 8 T cell receptor beta chains from the same sample are listed, as sequenced in a study of T cell repertoires in cytomegalovirus infection. Their antigens are not known. TCRdb recomputed calls from the reads with MiXCR, one row per CDR3 protein. The sample lists around 750,000 distinct CDR3 sequences, 30% to 35% occurring once. Source: cultured CD8+ T cells from PBMCs, taken from culture after CMV antigen stimulation. These receptors originate from a human donor in good health (CMV status not recorded). Some clones in this sample may be carry-over from other donors' samples.

This clonotype was detected a few times. J is TRBJ2-3 and V is TRBV7-2, with D hard to call. V lost 5 bases and J lost 4, with 13 bases in between. Germline CDR1 reads SGHTA; CDR2 reads FQGNSA. CDR3 length: 14 residues. The CDR3: CASSLDMSPDTQYF. The CDR3 DNA reads as TGTGCCAGCAGCCTGGATATGAGCCCAGATACGCAGTATTTT.

This clonotype was counted only a few times. CDR3: CASSQDPGGTNEQFF. CDR3 nucleotides: TGCGCCAGCAGCCAAGACCCAGGCGGGACCAATGAGCAGTTCTTC. The J gene is TRBJ2-1, the V gene TRBV4-3; maybe TRBD2 (6 bases). The V end lost 0 bases, the J end lost 6 bases, and 12 bases lay between the germline ends. CDR1 is LGHNA and CDR2 is YSLEER in the germline V gene. The CDR3 consists of 15 residues.

The rearrangement links TRBV6-2 or TRBV6-3 to TRBJ1-5; no reliable D call. Germline lookup yields CDR1 MNHEY and CDR2 SVGEGT. V lost 6 bases and J 1 base, leaving 16 bases between the germline ends. The CDR3 sequence is 16 residues long. The CDR3 nucleotides read TGTGCCAGCAGCTCTCAGGACCTCCAGAGCAATCAGCCCCAGCATTTT. Translated: CASSSQDLQSNQPQHF.

The V call is TRBV6-5, the J call TRBJ2-1; D may be TRBD1 (5 bases). Germline lookup yields CDR1 MNHEY and CDR2 SVGAGI. The CDR3 runs 15 residues. Between the trimmed V and J ends, which lost 5 bases and 4 bases, there was a span of 15 bases. CDR3 DNA: TGTGCCAGCAGTCAACAGGCTACACCTTACAATGAGCAGTTCTTC. Its translation is CASSQQATPYNEQFF.

The chain combines TRBV7-9 with TRBJ2-3; 8 bases are a match to TRBD1. Germline V CDR1 and CDR2: SEHNR, FQNEAQ (reference sequence). J lost 6 bases, V lost 4 bases, and 15 bases had no gene match. The CDR3 has 17 residues. This CDR3 reads CASSSPSGTGNSDTQYF. CDR3 coding DNA: TGTGCCAGCAGCTCACCTTCCGGGACAGGCAATTCGGATACGCAGTATTTT. Based on the CDR3 plus reference TRBV7-9 and TRBJ2-3, the full variable domain is DTGVSQNPRHKITKRGQNVTFRCDPISEHNRLYWYRQTLGQGPEFLTYFQNEAQLEKSRLLSDRFSAERPKGSFSTLEIQRTEQGDSAMYLCASSSPSGTGNSDTQYFGPGTRLTVL.

This clonotype was counted only a few times. The chain employs TRBV7-6 and TRBJ2-3; the match to TRBD2 covers 10 bases. The CDR3 spans 15 residues. In germline, CDR1 is SGHVS, CDR2 FNYEAQ. V shed 4 bases and J 4 bases; nucleotides not matched to a gene: 5. The DNA for the CDR3 is TGTGCCAGCAGCTCCCTAGCGGGGGCCGCAGATACGCAGTATTTT. Translated: CASSSLAGAADTQYF.

The chain employs TRBV25-1 and TRBJ2-5, with TRBD1 identical over 11 bases. Unmatched junction bases numbered 3, after V lost 4 bases and J lost 5 bases. Germline CDR1 reads MGHDK; CDR2 reads SYGVNS. The CDR3 loop spans 14 amino acids. The CDR3 DNA follows: TGTGCCAGCAGTGGGGGGGACAGGGGGGAGACCCAGTACTTC. Translating gives CASSGGDRGETQYF.

This clonotype was recorded at least ten times. The chain recombines TRBV4-1 with TRBJ2-2; D remains ambiguous. This CDR3 spans 13 amino acids. The ends were cut back, 1 base at V and 3 bases at J, with 3 bases in the middle. In germline, CDR1 is MGHRA, CDR2 YSYEKL. CDR3 in DNA: TGCGCCAGCAGCCAAGGGTACACCGGGGAGCTGTTTTTT. As protein: CASSQGYTGELFF.